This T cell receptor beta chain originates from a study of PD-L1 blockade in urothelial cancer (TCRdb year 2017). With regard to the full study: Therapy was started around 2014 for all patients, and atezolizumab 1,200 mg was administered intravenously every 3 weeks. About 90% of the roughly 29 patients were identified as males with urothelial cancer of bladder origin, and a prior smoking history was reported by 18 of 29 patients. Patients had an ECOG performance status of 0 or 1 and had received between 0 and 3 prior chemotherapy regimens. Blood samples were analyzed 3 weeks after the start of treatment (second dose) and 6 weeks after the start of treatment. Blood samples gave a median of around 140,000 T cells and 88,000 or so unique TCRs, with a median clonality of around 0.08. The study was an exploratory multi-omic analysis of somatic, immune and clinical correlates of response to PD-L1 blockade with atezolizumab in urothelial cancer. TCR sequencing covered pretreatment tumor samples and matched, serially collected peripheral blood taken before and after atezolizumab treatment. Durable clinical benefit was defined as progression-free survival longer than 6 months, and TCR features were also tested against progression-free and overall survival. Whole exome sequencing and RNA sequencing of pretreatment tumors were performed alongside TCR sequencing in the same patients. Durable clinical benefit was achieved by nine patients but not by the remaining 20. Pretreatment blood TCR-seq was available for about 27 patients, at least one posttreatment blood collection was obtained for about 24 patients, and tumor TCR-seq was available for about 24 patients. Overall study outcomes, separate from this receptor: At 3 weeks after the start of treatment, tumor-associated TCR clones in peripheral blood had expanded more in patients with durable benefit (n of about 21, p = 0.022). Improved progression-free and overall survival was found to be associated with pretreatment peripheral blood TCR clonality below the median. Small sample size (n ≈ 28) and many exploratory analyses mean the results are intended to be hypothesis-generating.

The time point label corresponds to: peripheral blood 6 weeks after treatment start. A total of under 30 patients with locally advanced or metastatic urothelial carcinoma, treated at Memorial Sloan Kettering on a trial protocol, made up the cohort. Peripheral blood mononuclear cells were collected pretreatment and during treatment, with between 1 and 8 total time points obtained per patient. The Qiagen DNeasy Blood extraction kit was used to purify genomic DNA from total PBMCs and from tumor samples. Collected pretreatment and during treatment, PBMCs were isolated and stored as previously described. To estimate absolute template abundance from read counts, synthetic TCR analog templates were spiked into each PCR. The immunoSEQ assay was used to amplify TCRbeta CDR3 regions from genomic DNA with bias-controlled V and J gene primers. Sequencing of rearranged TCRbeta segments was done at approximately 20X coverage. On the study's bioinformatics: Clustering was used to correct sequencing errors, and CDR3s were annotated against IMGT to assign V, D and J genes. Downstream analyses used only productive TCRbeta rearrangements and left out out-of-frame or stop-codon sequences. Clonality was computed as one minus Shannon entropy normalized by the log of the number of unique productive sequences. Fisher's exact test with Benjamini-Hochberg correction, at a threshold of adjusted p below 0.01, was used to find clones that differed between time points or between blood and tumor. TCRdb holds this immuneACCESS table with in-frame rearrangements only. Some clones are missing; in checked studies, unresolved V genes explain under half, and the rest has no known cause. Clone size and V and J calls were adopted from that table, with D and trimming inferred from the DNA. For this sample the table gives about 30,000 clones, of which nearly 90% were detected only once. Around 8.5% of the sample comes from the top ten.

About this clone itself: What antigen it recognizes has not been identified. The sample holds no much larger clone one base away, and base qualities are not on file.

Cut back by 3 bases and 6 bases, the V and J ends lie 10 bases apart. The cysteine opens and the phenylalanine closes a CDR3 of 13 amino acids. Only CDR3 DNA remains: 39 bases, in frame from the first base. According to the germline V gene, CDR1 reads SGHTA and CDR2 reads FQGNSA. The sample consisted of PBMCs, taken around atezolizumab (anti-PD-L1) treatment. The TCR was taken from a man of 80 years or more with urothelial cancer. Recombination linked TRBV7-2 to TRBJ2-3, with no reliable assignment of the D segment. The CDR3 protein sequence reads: CASSFGIRDTQYF. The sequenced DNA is TGTGCCAGCAGCTTCGGTATCCGGGATACGCAGTATTTT. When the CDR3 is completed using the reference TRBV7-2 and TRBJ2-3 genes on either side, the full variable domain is GAGVSQSPSNKVTEKGKDVELRCDPISGHTALYWYRQSLGQGLEFLIYFQGNSAPDKSGLPSDRFSAERTGGSVSTLTIQRTQQEDSAVYLCASSFGIRDTQYFGPGTRLTVL.